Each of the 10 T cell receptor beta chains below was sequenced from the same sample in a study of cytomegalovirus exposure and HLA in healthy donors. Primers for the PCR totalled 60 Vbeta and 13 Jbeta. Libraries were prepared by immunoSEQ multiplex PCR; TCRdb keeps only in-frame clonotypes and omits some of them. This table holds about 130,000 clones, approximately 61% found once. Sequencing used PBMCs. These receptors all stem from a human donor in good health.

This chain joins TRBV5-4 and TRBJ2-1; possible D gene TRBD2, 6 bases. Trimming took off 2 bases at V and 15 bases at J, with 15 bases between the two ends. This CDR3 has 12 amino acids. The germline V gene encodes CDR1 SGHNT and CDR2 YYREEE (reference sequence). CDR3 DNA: TGTGCCAGCAGCTTTGAGGGTATCGGGGGGTTCTTC. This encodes CASSFEGIGGFF. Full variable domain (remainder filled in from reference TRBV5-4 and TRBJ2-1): ETGVTQSPTHLIKTRGQQVTLRCSSQSGHNTVSWYQQALGQGPQFIFQYYREEENGRGNFPPRFSGLQFPNYSSELNVNALELDDSALYLCASSFEGIGGFFGPGTRLTVL.

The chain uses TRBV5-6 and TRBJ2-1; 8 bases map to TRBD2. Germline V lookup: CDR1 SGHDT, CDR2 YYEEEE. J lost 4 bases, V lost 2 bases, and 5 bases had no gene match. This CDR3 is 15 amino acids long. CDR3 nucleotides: TGTGCCAGCAGCTTTGGAGCGGGGGTTTACAATGAGCAGTTCTTC. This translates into CASSFGAGVYNEQFF.

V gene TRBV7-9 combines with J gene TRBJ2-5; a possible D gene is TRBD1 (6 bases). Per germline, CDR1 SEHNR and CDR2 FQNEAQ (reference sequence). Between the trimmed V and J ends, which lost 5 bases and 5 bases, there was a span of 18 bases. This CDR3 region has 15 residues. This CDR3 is CASSVVQGSGETQYF. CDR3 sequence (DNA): TGTGCCAGCAGCGTTGTACAGGGATCGGGGGAGACCCAGTACTTC.

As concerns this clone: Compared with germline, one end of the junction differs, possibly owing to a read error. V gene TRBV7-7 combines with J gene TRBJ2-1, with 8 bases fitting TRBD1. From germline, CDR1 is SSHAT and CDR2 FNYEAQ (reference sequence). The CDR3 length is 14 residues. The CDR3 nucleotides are TGTGCTAGCAGCTTAGGGACAGGTACGATTGAGCAGTTCTTC. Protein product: CASSLGTGTIEQFF.

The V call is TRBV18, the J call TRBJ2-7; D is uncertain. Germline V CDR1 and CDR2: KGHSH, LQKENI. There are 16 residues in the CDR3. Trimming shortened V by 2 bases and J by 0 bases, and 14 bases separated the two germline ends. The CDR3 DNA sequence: TGTGCCAGCTCACCAAAGAGCCCGCGGAGCTCCTACGAGCAGTACTTC. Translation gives CASSPKSPRSSYEQYF. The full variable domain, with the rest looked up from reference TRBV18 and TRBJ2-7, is NAGVMQNPRHLVRRRGQEARLRCSPMKGHSHVYWYRQLPEEGLKFMVYLQKENIIDESGMPKERFSAEFPKEGPSILRIQQVVRGDSAAYFCASSPKSPRSSYEQYFGPGTRLTVT.

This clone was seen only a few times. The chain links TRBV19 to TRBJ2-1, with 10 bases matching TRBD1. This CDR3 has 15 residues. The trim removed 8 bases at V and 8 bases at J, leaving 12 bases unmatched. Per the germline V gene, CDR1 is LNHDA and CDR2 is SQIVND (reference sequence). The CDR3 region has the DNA TGTGCCAGTCGTAGTGTGACAGGGGGCACAGATGAGCAGTTCTTC. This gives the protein CASRSVTGGTDEQFF.

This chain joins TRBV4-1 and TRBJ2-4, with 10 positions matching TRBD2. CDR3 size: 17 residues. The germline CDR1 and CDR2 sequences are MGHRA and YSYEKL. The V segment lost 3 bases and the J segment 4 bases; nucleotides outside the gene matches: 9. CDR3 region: CASSQGGIAGGKNIQYF. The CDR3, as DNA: TGCGCCAGCAGCCAGGGGGGGATAGCGGGGGGAAAAAACATTCAGTACTTC.

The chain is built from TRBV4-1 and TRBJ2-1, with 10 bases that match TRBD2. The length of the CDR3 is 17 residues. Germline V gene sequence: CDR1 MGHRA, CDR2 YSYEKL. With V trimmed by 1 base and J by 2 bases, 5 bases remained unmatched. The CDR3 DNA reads TGCGCCAGCAGCCAAGGAGCAACTAGCGGGACCTACAATGAGCAGTTCTTC. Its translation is CASSQGATSGTYNEQFF.

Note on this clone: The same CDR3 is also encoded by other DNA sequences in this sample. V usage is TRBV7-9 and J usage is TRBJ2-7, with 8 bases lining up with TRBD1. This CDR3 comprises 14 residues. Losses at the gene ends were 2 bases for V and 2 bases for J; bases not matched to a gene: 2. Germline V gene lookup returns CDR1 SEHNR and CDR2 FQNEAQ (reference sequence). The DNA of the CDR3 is TGTGCCAGCAGCTTAACAGGGGGAACCTACGAGCAGTACTTC. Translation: CASSLTGGTYEQYF.

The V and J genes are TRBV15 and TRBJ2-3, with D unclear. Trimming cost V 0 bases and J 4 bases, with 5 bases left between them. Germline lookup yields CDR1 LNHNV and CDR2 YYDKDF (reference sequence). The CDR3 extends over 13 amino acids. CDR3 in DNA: TGTGCCACCAGCAGAGACCTCCCAGATACGCAGTATTTT. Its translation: CATSRDLPDTQYF.